The 19 T cell receptor beta chains listed next were all sequenced from one sample in a study of blood T cell repertoires in COVID-19. The assay was immunoSEQ multiplex PCR, and TCRdb's table has in-frame clones only and misses some. The sample includes some 150,000 clones, 84% seen only once; the top ten take over 8%. The sequenced sample consisted of peripheral blood. The receptors shown here come from a woman aged 50 to 60 with acute or convalescent COVID-19.

The V and J genes are TRBV7-9 and TRBJ1-5, with 8 positions matching TRBD1. V shed 5 bases and J 7 bases; nucleotides not matched to a gene: 10. The length of the CDR3 is 15 residues. Per the germline V gene, CDR1 is SEHNR and CDR2 is FQNEAQ (reference sequence). The CDR3 DNA reads as TGTGCCAGCAGCCCCGGGACAGGAGGTTGGCAGCCCCAGCATTTT. It encodes CASSPGTGGWQPQHF.

This clone has more than one count but fewer than ten. The chain employs TRBV4-3 and TRBJ1-4, with D possibly matching TRBD1 (5 bases). The V gene's germline CDR1 is LGHNA and CDR2 YSLEER. The CDR3 covers 17 residues. Trimming shortened V by 2 bases and J by 7 bases, and 20 bases separated the two germline ends. CDR3 region: CASSQQGARRAGEKLFF. CDR3 DNA sequence: TGCGCCAGCAGCCAACAGGGAGCTAGGAGGGCGGGTGAAAAACTGTTTTTT.

Turning to this clone: Other DNA sequences in the sample encode the same CDR3. This sequence joins TRBV7-2 and TRBJ2-7; D not certain. This CDR3 spans 11 amino acids. Trimming cost V 5 bases and J 4 bases, with 6 bases left between them. The germline V gene encodes CDR1 SGHTA and CDR2 FQGNSA. As DNA, the CDR3 is TGTGCCAGCAGCAACACATACGAGCAGTACTTC. Translated: CASSNTYEQYF.

This chain links TRBV5-1 with TRBJ1-4; D gene uncertain. This CDR3 comprises 15 residues. Trimming removed 4 bases from V and 7 bases from J, with 17 bases in between. CDR1 and CDR2 from the germline V gene are SGHRS and YFSETQ. The CDR3 DNA follows: TGCGCCAGCAGCGTCCCTCCGAAAGTCAGTGAAAAACTGTTTTTT. Protein product: CASSVPPKVSEKLFF.

The CDR3 DNA sequence: TGTGCCAGCAGCCAACAACTACAGACAGGGGACAATGAGCAGTTCTTC. Its protein product is CASSQQLQTGDNEQFF. The chain recombines TRBV4-2 with TRBJ2-1; TRBD1 agrees at 8 bases. V shed 2 bases and J 5 bases; nucleotides not matched to a gene: 8. The length of the CDR3 is 16 residues. Germline lookup yields CDR1 LGHNA and CDR2 YNFKEQ.

The V gene is TRBV10-2, the J gene TRBJ2-2, with 12 bases identical to TRBD2. Germline V gene lookup returns CDR1 WSHSY and CDR2 SAAADI. Trimming took 1 base from V and 6 from J; bases not matched to a gene: 12. The CDR3 length is 19 residues. CDR3 sequence (DNA): TGCGCCAGCAGTGAGTTTCTAGCGGGGGGGCCCCCCCACCCCGGGGAGCTGTTTTTT. Residues: CASSEFLAGGPPHPGELFF.

The chain is built from TRBV9 and TRBJ2-3, with TRBD2 identical over 13 bases. V was pared by 4 bases and J by 6 bases, with 20 bases of the junction left unmatched. In germline, CDR1 is SGDLS, CDR2 YYNGEE. The CDR3 length is 20 residues. CDR3 protein: CASSSQPRIETSGGSDTQYF. DNA for the CDR3: TGTGCCAGCAGCTCACAACCCCGCATAGAGACTAGCGGGGGGAGTGATACGCAGTATTTT.

The chain links TRBV16 to TRBJ1-1; 7 nucleotides agree with TRBD1. V lost 3 bases, J lost 2 bases, and 3 bases stayed unmatched. CDR3 length: 14 amino acids. The V gene's germline CDR1 is KGHSY and CDR2 FQNENV. CDR3 sequence: CASSQRQGNTEAFF. The CDR3 DNA sequence: TGTGCCAGCAGCCAGAGACAGGGTAACACTGAAGCTTTCTTT.

The V gene is TRBV7-2, the J gene TRBJ2-7, with 7 bases aligning to TRBD2. The CDR3 extends over 13 amino acids. After removal of 4 bases from V and 6 bases from J, the junction contained 6 bases not matched to a gene. The germline CDR1 and CDR2 sequences are SGHTA and FQGNSA. CDR3 sequence: CASSSREGLEQYF. Here the CDR3 DNA reads TGTGCCAGCAGCTCTAGGGAGGGCCTCGAGCAGTACTTC.

The V call is TRBV4-2, the J call TRBJ2-1; TRBD2 matches at 12 bases. Looked up from germline, CDR1 is LGHNA and CDR2 is YNFKEQ. J was trimmed by 6 bases and V by 5 bases; bases with no gene match: 8. The CDR3 has 16 residues. In DNA, the CDR3 is TGTGCCAGCAGCTTTTTGACTAGCGGGAGTGTCAATGAGCAGTTCTTC. This codes for CASSFLTSGSVNEQFF.

V is TRBV5-1 and J is TRBJ1-6, with a weak D call TRBD1 (6 bases). Germline lookup yields CDR1 SGHRS and CDR2 YFSETQ. This CDR3 contains 15 residues. The V gene lost 3 bases and the J gene lost 5 bases, with 12 bases spanning the gap. CDR3 amino acids: CASSSVGGHNSPLHF. For the CDR3, the DNA is TGCGCCAGCAGCTCGGTCGGGGGGCATAATTCACCCCTCCACTTT.

The chain carries TRBV28 and TRBJ1-2; TRBD1 aligns across 9 bases. With V trimmed by 5 bases and J by 8 bases, 9 bases remained unmatched. In germline, CDR1 is MDHEN, CDR2 SYDVKM. The CDR3 consists of 14 residues. CDR3 residues: CASSGTGTGKGYTF. CDR3 in DNA: TGTGCCAGCAGTGGAACCGGGACAGGGAAAGGCTACACCTTC.

This chain links TRBV5-1 with TRBJ2-4, with 8 bases fitting TRBD2. V lost 2 bases and J lost 0; bases outside the gene matches: 16. The CDR3 has 20 amino acids. Germline CDR1 is SGHRS and CDR2 is YFSETQ. CDR3 DNA sequence: TGCGCCAGCAGCTTCGGCTTCGCGGGAGGCGCTCTGCTAGCCAAAAACATTCAGTACTTC. Its protein is CASSFGFAGGALLAKNIQYF. The complete variable domain, with remaining parts taken from reference TRBV5-1 and TRBJ2-4, reads KAGVTQTPRYLIKTRGQQVTLSCSPISGHRSVSWYQQTPGQGLQFLFEYFSETQRNKGNFPGRFSGRQFSNSRSEMNVSTLELGDSALYLCASSFGFAGGALLAKNIQYFGAGTRLSVL.

This chain joins TRBV5-4 and TRBJ1-2; D is perhaps TRBD1 (5 bases). V was shortened by 2 bases and J by 4 bases, with 9 bases between the two germline ends. Germline V lookup: CDR1 SGHNT, CDR2 YYREEE (reference sequence). The CDR3 runs 13 residues. The CDR3: CASSFDRGYGYTF. The DNA for the CDR3 is TGTGCCAGCAGCTTTGATAGGGGCTATGGCTACACCTTC.

The rearrangement joins TRBV5-1 to TRBJ1-1, with TRBD1 identical over 8 bases. Losses at the gene ends were 0 bases for V and 4 bases for J; bases not matched to a gene: 5. CDR3 length equals 15 residues. Germline V lookup: CDR1 SGHRS, CDR2 YFSETQ. This chain's CDR3 is CASSLDGQGPTEAFF. The DNA for the CDR3 is TGCGCCAGCAGCTTGGACGGACAGGGCCCCACTGAAGCTTTCTTT.

The chain recombines TRBV5-1 with TRBJ2-7, with unresolved D. Germline CDR1 reads SGHRS; CDR2 reads YFSETQ. CDR3 length: 14 amino acids. V was clipped by 5 bases and J by 1 base, with 13 bases between them. The CDR3 DNA reads TGCGCCAGCAGACTATACGAGGCTTCCTACGAGCAGTACTTC. This encodes CASRLYEASYEQYF.

The chain carries TRBV30 and TRBJ2-3, with D tentatively TRBD1 (6 bases). Germline assignment: CDR1 GTSNPN and CDR2 SVGIG (reference sequence). CDR3 length: 15 residues. V lost 2 bases, J lost 3 bases, and 15 bases lay in between. CDR3 amino acids: CAWSSTGKWTDTQYF. CDR3 bases: TGTGCCTGGAGTTCTACAGGGAAATGGACAGATACGCAGTATTTT. The full variable domain, with the rest looked up from reference TRBV30 and TRBJ2-3, is SQTIHQWPATLVQPVGSPLSLECTVEGTSNPNLYWYRQAAGRGLQLLFYSVGIGQISSEVPQNLSASRPQDRQFILSSKKLLLSDSGFYLCAWSSTGKWTDTQYFGPGTRLTVL.

The chain uses TRBV29-1 and TRBJ2-1; 11 bases line up with TRBD2. Germline V gene lookup returns CDR1 SQVTM and CDR2 ANQGSEA. This CDR3 is built from 14 residues. The ends lost 1 base at V and 8 bases at J; junction bases unmatched: 4. The CDR3 DNA sequence: TGCAGCGTTGAAGCTAGCGGGGGGACGGATGAGCAGTTCTTC. Residues: CSVEASGGTDEQFF.

The chain is built from TRBV28 and TRBJ1-2, with unresolved D. V was shortened by 7 bases and J by 8 bases, with 20 bases between the two germline ends. CDR1 and CDR2 from the germline V gene are MDHEN and SYDVKM. The CDR3 loop spans 14 amino acids. Written as DNA, the CDR3 is TGTGCCAGCAAAAGCCCCGGAGGGATGGGAGGCTACACCTTC. It translates to CASKSPGGMGGYTF.